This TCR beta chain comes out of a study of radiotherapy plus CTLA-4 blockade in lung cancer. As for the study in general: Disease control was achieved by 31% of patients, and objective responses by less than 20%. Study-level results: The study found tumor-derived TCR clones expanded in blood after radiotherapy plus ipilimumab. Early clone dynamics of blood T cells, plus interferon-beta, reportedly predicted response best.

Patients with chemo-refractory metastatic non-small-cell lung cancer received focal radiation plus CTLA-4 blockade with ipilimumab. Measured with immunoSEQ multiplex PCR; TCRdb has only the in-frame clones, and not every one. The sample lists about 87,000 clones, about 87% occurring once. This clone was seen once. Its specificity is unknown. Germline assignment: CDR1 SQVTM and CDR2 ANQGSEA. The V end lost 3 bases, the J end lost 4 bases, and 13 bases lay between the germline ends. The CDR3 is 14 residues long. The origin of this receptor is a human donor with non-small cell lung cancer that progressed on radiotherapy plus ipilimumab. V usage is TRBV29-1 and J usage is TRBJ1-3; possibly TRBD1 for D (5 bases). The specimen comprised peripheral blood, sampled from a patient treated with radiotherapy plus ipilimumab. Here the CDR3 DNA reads TGCAGCGTTGATTTCGGGACGGGGGGAAACACCATATATTTT. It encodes CSVDFGTGGNTIYF. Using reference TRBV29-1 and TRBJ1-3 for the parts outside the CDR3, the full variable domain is SAVISQKPSRDICQRGTSLTIQCQVDSQVTMMFWYRQQPGQSLTLIATANQGSEATYESGFVIDKFPISRPNLTFSTLTVSNMSPEDSSIYLCSVDFGTGGNTIYFGEGSWLTVV.